These 15 T cell receptor beta chains were all obtained from the same sample, sequenced in a study of high-grade serous ovarian cancer treatment subgroups. The data were produced by immunoSEQ multiplex PCR, yet TCRdb's version contains in-frame clones alone and is incomplete. The sample has about 15,000 clones, 86% seen once. Tumor samples were obtained before definitive surgery or chemotherapy. What was sequenced was tumor tissue. The receptors were gathered from a human donor with high-grade serous ovarian cancer.

The chain links TRBV6-5 to TRBJ2-7; D is perhaps TRBD1 or TRBD2 (5 bases each). This CDR3 region has 12 residues. Trimming took off 1 base at V and 5 bases at J, with 6 bases between the two ends. Germline V lookup: CDR1 MNHEY, CDR2 SVGAGI. The CDR3 sequence is CASSYLGDEQYF. The CDR3 DNA follows: TGTGCCAGCAGTTACTTGGGGGACGAGCAGTACTTC.

This chain connects TRBV15 to TRBJ2-2, with D maybe TRBD1 (5 bases). Per the germline V gene, CDR1 is LNHNV and CDR2 is YYDKDF (reference sequence). Trimming took 1 base from V and 1 from J, leaving 10 bases between them. This CDR3 is 16 amino acids long. CDR3 nucleotides: TGTGCCACCAGCAGAGTGGAAACAGGGAACACCGGGGAGCTGTTTTTT. Translation: CATSRVETGNTGELFF.

This chain joins TRBV5-1 and TRBJ2-3, with 8 bases that match TRBD2. CDR1 SGHRS and CDR2 YFSETQ come from the germline V gene. This CDR3 comprises 13 residues. Trimming cost V 4 bases and J 12 bases; bases outside gene matches: 10. Here the CDR3 reads CASSGRTSSTQYF. Here the CDR3 DNA reads TGCGCCAGCAGCGGAAGGACTAGCTCGACACAGTATTTT.

The genes are TRBV6-6 and TRBJ2-2; TRBD1 aligns across 8 bases. Trimming at V came to 2 bases and at J to 2 bases, leaving 4 bases not matched to a gene. Germline CDR1 reads MNHNY; CDR2 reads SVGAGI (reference sequence). The CDR3 contains 16 residues. The CDR3 reads CASSYQGQANTGELFF. The CDR3, as DNA: TGTGCCAGCAGTTACCAGGGACAGGCAAACACCGGGGAGCTGTTTTTT.

This clone was detected once. V gene TRBV27 combines with J gene TRBJ2-3, with 13 bases lining up with TRBD2. This CDR3 contains 17 residues. With V trimmed by 5 bases and J by 6 bases, 11 bases remained unmatched. CDR1 is MNHEY, CDR2 SMNVEV, per germline (reference sequence). CDR3 DNA sequence: TGTGCCAGCAGTACGAGAGGGACTAGCGGGGCGGCGGATACGCAGTATTTT. The encoded protein is CASSTRGTSGAADTQYF.

The chain employs TRBV7-3 and TRBJ1-6; D is possibly TRBD1 (6 bases). The germline V gene has CDR1 SGHTA and CDR2 FQGTGA. Trimming removed 3 bases from V and 13 bases from J, with 13 bases in between. CDR3 length: 13 amino acids. For the CDR3, the DNA is TGTGCCAGCAGCTTCTTGGCAGGGGCCCCCCTCCACTTT. It codes for CASSFLAGAPLHF.

The V call is TRBV5-4, the J call TRBJ1-2; the D gene is possibly TRBD1 (6 bases). Germline V gives CDR1 SGHNT, CDR2 YYREEE (reference sequence). The CDR3 sequence is 15 residues long. Trimming took off 0 bases at V and 5 bases at J, with 14 bases between the two ends. This chain's CDR3 is CASSLGVTGLYGYTF. CDR3 nucleotide sequence: TGTGCCAGCAGCTTGGGGGTGACAGGATTATATGGCTACACCTTC. Supplemented by reference TRBV5-4 and TRBJ1-2, the full variable domain reads ETGVTQSPTHLIKTRGQQVTLRCSSQSGHNTVSWYQQALGQGPQFIFQYYREEENGRGNFPPRFSGLQFPNYSSELNVNALELDDSALYLCASSLGVTGLYGYTFGSGTRLTVV.

The genes are TRBV11-2 and TRBJ1-6, with D maybe TRBD1 (6 bases). The CDR3 consists of 19 residues. Germline V gives CDR1 SGHAT, CDR2 FQNNGV. V was trimmed by 1 base and J by 1 base, leaving 17 bases between them. CDR3 loop: CASSLVSGGRMSYNSPLHF. The CDR3, as DNA: TGTGCCAGCAGCTTAGTTTCCGGGGGCCGGATGTCCTATAATTCACCCCTCCACTTT.

The genes are TRBV7-9 and TRBJ1-1, with a possible D match to TRBD1 (5 bases). The CDR3 totals 13 residues. Germline loops: CDR1 SEHNR, CDR2 FQNEAQ (reference sequence). V was trimmed by 7 bases and J by 5 bases, leaving 14 bases between them. In nucleotides, the CDR3 is TGTGCCAGCAACCCAGGGTTTAGAACTGAAGCTTTCTTT. Protein product: CASNPGFRTEAFF.

Comments on this clone: The same CDR3 also results from other DNA sequences found in this sample. The chain employs TRBV5-1 and TRBJ2-7, with a possible D match to TRBD1 (6 bases). The CDR3 sequence is 14 residues long. The germline V gene encodes CDR1 SGHRS and CDR2 YFSETQ. Trimming stripped 0 bases from V and 1 base from J, with 8 bases between. CDR3 protein: CASSLVGGSYEQYF. The CDR3 DNA is TGCGCCAGCAGCTTGGTAGGGGGTTCCTACGAGCAGTACTTC.

J is TRBJ1-1 and V is TRBV5-1, with D possibly matching TRBD1 (6 bases). Germline CDR1 reads SGHRS; CDR2 reads YFSETQ. The CDR3 length is 15 residues. The V and J ends lost 4 bases and 3 bases respectively, with 16 bases between them. CDR3 protein: CASSLTGGADTEAFF. The CDR3, as DNA: TGCGCCAGCAGCCTGACAGGAGGGGCGGACACTGAAGCTTTCTTT. Supplemented by reference TRBV5-1 and TRBJ1-1, the full variable domain reads KAGVTQTPRYLIKTRGQQVTLSCSPISGHRSVSWYQQTPGQGLQFLFEYFSETQRNKGNFPGRFSGRQFSNSRSEMNVSTLELGDSALYLCASSLTGGADTEAFFGQGTRLTVV.

This clone was observed a handful of times. This sequence joins TRBV15 and TRBJ2-7, with a weak D call TRBD1 (6 bases). Germline V gene lookup returns CDR1 LNHNV and CDR2 YYDKDF (reference sequence). The CDR3 runs 15 residues. V dropped 3 bases and J dropped 4 bases, with 16 bases sitting between them. The CDR3 region has the DNA TGTGCCACCAGCAGCCTGGACAGTTCCCTTTACGAGCAGTACTTC. Translating it yields CATSSLDSSLYEQYF.

The chain links TRBV5-1 to TRBJ2-3; TRBD2 matches at 10 bases. The V segment lost 0 bases and the J segment 2 bases; nucleotides outside the gene matches: 9. This CDR3 has 18 amino acids. Germline V lookup: CDR1 SGHRS, CDR2 YFSETQ. The DNA of the CDR3 is TGCGCCAGCAGCTTGGAAGTTGTAGCGGGGGGCCTCACAGATACGCAGTATTTT. This gives the protein CASSLEVVAGGLTDTQYF. Full variable domain (missing parts from reference TRBV5-1 and TRBJ2-3): KAGVTQTPRYLIKTRGQQVTLSCSPISGHRSVSWYQQTPGQGLQFLFEYFSETQRNKGNFPGRFSGRQFSNSRSEMNVSTLELGDSALYLCASSLEVVAGGLTDTQYFGPGTRLTVL.

The V call is TRBV7-2, the J call TRBJ2-3; 8 bases agree with TRBD2. Germline CDR1 SGHTA, CDR2 FQGNSA. Trimming at V came to 1 base and at J to 1 base, leaving 4 bases not matched to a gene. The CDR3 runs 16 residues. As DNA, the CDR3 is TGTGCCAGCAGCTTAGGCGGGGGGACTCGCACAGATACGCAGTATTTT. It codes for CASSLGGGTRTDTQYF.

The gene calls are TRBV4-3 and TRBJ1-5; 9 bases are shared with TRBD1. With V trimmed by 1 base and J by 1 base, 8 bases remained unmatched. CDR1 and CDR2 from the germline V gene are LGHNA and YSLEER. This CDR3 has 18 amino acids. The DNA of the CDR3 is TGCGCCAGCAGCCAAGTGTTAGCCGGGACAGGGAGCAATCAGCCCCAGCATTTT. Residues: CASSQVLAGTGSNQPQHF.